This record concerns one T cell receptor (beta chain) sequence. Its antigen remains unidentified. Base qualities are not recorded, but no much larger clone differs from it by a single base. Relative to germline, V is missing 4 bases and J is missing 4 bases, with 19 bases of the junction outside any gene match. Measured from the cysteine to the phenylalanine, the CDR3 is 18 residues long. This entry keeps only the CDR3 DNA: 54 bases, framed from base 1. CDR1 and CDR2, looked up from the germline V gene (reference sequence), are MNHEY and SMNVEV. Preparation of the library involved 5' RACE. The sequencing machine was a NextSeq 500. To correct for sequencing error and PCR bias, the TCR library protocol tagged individual cDNA molecules with unique molecular identifiers. Both TCR alpha and beta chains were sequenced, and tight co-correlation was observed between alpha and beta sequence abundances in each sample. On the authors' methods: Decombinator V4 was used to perform V gene, J gene and CDR3 annotation of TCR sequences. TCRs were defined as expanded if a significant change between any two time points was detected under a Poisson model with p below 0.0001. TCR abundances were normalised to the total number of TCRs sequenced in each sample and reported as counts per million. MAIT TCRs were defined by TRAV1-2 paired with TRAJ12, TRAJ20 or TRAJ33, and iNKT TCRs by TRAV10 paired with TRAJ18. VDJdb, accessed 1 November 2021, was searched for CMV, EBV and SARS-CoV-2 annotated TCRs, with TCRs annotated for multiple antigens excluded. TCRdb reprocessing: public reads trimmed at Q25 with fastp, clones called with MiXCR, in-frame beta chains kept. Every entry covers one CDR3 protein and lists the most common genes and DNA from its rows. The V and J calls shown here were made by TCRdb, not taken from the authors' results. The sample records 75,000 to 100,000 distinct CDR3 sequences, approximately 16% of which are singletons. The ten top clones hold about 1.3% of the sample.

A case-control design nested within a healthcare worker cohort in London, UK, was used, with weekly nasopharyngeal swab PCR tests and blood sampling performed. Healthcare workers were enrolled in the week of the UK lockdown, from 23 to 31 March 2020, and were followed every week for up to roughly 15 weeks. These data are taken from a study of early T cells in non-severe SARS-CoV-2 infection (dated by TCRdb to the early 2020s). Context from the whole study: Bulk RNA from unsorted whole blood was used for TCR sequencing, so alpha and beta chains could not be paired. What the work shows at the level of the full study, not this receptor alone: VDJdb matching was skewed toward anti-spike CD8 responses, so virus-specific expansions were likely underestimated and private and CD4 specificities were missed.

The sequence is built from TRBV27 and TRBJ2-7; TRBD1 matches 7 bases in the middle. The origin of this receptor is an adult who was a healthcare worker with PCR-confirmed SARS-CoV-2 infection or an uninfected control (not recorded which). The sequencing input was whole blood. In nucleotide form, the sequence is TGTGCCAGCAGTTCCCGTTGGGCAGGGGGAATGAGGGGATACGAGCAGTACTTC. Translated, this gives CASSSRWAGGMRGYEQYF.